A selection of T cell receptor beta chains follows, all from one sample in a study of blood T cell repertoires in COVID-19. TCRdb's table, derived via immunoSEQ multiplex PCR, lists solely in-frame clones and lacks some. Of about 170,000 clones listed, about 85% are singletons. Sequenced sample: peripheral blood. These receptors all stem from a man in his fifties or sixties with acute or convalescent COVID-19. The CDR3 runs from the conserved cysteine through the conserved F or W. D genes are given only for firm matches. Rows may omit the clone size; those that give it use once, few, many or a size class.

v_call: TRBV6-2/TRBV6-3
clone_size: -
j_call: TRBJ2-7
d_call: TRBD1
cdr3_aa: CASSRQGDYEQYF
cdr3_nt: TGTGCCAGCAGTCGACAGGGTGACTACGAGCAGTACTTC

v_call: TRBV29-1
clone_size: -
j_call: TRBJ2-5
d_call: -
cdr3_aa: CSVEILQQETQYF
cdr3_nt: TGCAGCGTTGAAATCTTACAGCAAGAGACCCAGTACTTC

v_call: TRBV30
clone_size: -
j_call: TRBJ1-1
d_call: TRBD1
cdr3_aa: CAWSGHRGSRAFF
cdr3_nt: TGTGCCTGGAGTGGGCACAGGGGATCACGAGCTTTCTTT

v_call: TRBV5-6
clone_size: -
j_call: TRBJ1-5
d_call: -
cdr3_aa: CASSLNAGVSNQPQHF
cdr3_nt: TGTGCCAGCAGCTTGAACGCGGGGGTGAGCAATCAGCCCCAGCATTTT

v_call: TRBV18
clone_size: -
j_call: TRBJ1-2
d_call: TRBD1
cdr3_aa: CASSPTGGNYGYTF
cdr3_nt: TGTGCCAGCTCACCGACAGGGGGGAACTATGGCTACACCTTC

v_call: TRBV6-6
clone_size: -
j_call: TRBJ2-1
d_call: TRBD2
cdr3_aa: CASSPKRGGSYNEQFF
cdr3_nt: TGTGCCAGCAGTCCGAAGCGGGGGGGGTCCTACAATGAGCAGTTCTTC

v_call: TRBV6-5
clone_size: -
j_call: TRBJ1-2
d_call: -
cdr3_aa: CASSRPGLSNYGYTF
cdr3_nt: TGTGCCAGCAGTCGACCGGGACTGAGTAACTATGGCTACACCTTC

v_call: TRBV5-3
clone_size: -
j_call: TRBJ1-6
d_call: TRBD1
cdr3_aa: CARSGTWTGGNSPLHF
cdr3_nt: TGTGCCAGAAGCGGGACCTGGACAGGGGGTAATTCACCCCTCCACTTT

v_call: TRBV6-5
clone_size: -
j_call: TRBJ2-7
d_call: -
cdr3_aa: CASSSDSLSYEQYF
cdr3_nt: TGTGCCAGCAGTTCGGACAGCCTTTCCTACGAGCAGTACTTC

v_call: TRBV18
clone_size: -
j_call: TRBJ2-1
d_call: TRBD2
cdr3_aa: CASSPNPTSGGFNEQFF
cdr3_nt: TGTGCCAGCTCACCAAATCCGACTAGCGGGGGGTTCAATGAGCAGTTCTTC

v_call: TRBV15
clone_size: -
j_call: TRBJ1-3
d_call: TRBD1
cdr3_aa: CATSRGQGLSGNTIYF
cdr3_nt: TGTGCCACCAGCAGGGGACAGGGACTCTCTGGAAACACCATATATTTT

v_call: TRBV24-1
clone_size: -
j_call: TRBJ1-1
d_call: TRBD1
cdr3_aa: CATSDPRTGNTEAFF
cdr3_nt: TGTGCCACCAGTGACCCCCGGACAGGAAACACTGAAGCTTTCTTT

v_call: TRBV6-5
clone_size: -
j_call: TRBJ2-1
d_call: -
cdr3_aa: CASSRTRSNEQFF
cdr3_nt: TGTGCCAGCAGCCGGACAAGGTCTAATGAGCAGTTCTTC

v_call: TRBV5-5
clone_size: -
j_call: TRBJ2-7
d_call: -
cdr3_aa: CASNSWGGPTGEQYF
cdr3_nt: TGTGCCAGCAACTCCTGGGGGGGGCCGACTGGCGAGCAGTACTTC

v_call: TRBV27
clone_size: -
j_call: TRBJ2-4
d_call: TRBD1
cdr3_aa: CASSPRGTGGTKNIQYF
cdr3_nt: TGTGCCAGCAGTCCTAGGGGGACAGGGGGCACCAAAAACATTCAGTACTTC

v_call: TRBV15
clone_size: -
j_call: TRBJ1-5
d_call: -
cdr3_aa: CATNTGYNGNQPQHF
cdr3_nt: TGTGCCACTAATACAGGATATAATGGCAATCAGCCCCAGCATTTT

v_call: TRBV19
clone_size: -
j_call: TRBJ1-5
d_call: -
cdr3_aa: CASSIDWGPNQPQHF
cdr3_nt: TGTGCCAGTAGTATAGATTGGGGGCCTAATCAGCCCCAGCATTTT

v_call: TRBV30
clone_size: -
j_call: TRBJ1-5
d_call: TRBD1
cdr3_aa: CAWSRDRFNQPQHF
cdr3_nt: TGTGCCTGGAGCCGGGACAGGTTTAATCAGCCCCAGCATTTT

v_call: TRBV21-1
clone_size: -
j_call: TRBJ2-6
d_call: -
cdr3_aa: CASSKEDATSSGANVLTF
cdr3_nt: TGTGCCAGCAGCAAAGAAGATGCCACAAGCTCTGGGGCCAACGTCCTGACTTTC

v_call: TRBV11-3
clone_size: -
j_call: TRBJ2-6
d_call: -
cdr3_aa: CASSLGLGSSSGANVLTF
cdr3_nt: TGTGCCAGCAGCTTAGGCCTCGGGAGTTCCTCTGGGGCCAACGTCCTGACTTTC

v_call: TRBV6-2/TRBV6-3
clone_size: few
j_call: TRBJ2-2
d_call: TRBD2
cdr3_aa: CASSRAGGQAGELFF
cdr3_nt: TGTGCCAGCAGTCGAGCGGGGGGGCAGGCCGGGGAGCTGTTTTTT

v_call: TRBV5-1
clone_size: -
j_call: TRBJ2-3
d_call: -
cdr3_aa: CASSLEGLAITDTQYF
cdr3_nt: TGCGCCAGCAGCTTGGAAGGCCTAGCGATTACAGATACGCAGTATTTT

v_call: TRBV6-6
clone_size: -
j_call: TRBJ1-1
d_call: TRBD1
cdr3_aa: CASTERQGRTEAFF
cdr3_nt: TGTGCCAGCACCGAACGACAGGGGAGGACTGAAGCTTTCTTT

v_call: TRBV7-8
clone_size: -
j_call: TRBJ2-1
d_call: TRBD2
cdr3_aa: CASSPDRAGGIYNEQFF
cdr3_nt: TGTGCCAGCAGCCCTGACCGGGCGGGGGGTATTTACAATGAGCAGTTCTTC

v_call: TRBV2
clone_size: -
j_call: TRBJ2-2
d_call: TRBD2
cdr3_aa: CASNQASGRTGELFF
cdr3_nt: TGTGCCAGCAATCAGGCTAGCGGGCGCACCGGGGAGCTGTTTTTT

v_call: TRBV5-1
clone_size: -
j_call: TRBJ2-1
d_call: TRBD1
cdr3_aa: CASTPQGAIYNEQFF
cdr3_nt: TGCGCCAGTACACCGCAGGGGGCAATCTACAATGAGCAGTTCTTC

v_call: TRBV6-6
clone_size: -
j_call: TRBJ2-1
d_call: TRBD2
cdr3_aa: CASSYFTSGYYNEQFF
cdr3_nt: TGTGCCAGCAGTTACTTTACTAGCGGGTACTACAATGAGCAGTTCTTC

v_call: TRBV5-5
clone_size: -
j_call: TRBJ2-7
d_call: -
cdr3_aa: CASSHGSTYEQYF
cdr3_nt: TGTGCCAGCAGCCACGGGTCAACCTACGAGCAGTACTTC

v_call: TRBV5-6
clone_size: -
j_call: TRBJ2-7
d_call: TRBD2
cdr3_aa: CASSLGLAGGIYEQYF
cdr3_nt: TGTGCCAGCAGTTTGGGACTAGCGGGAGGTATCTACGAGCAGTACTTC

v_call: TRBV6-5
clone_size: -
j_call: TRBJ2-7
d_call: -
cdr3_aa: CASSPYPGGSYEQYF
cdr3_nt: TGTGCCAGCAGTCCCTACCCCGGCGGCTCCTACGAGCAGTACTTC

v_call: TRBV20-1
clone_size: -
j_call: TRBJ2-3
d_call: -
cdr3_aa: CSVGTENTQYF
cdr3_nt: TGCAGTGTCGGTACGGAGAATACGCAGTATTTT

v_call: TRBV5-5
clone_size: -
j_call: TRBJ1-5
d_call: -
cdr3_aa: CASSLGGRIDKYSNQPQHF
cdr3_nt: TGTGCCAGCAGCTTGGGTGGCAGAATAGACAAATATAGCAATCAGCCCCAGCATTTT

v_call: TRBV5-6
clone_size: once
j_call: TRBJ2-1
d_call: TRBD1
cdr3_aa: CASSLDRGSYNEQFF
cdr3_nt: TGTGCCAGCAGCCTGGACAGGGGGTCTTACAATGAGCAGTTCTTC

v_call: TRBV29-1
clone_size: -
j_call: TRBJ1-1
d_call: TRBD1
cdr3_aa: CSGQGVLNTEAFF
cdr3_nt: TGCAGCGGACAGGGGGTCCTTAACACTGAAGCTTTCTTT

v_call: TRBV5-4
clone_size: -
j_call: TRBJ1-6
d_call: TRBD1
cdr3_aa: CASSRDRGGSPLHF
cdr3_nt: TGTGCCAGCAGTAGGGACAGGGGTGGTTCACCCCTCCACTTT

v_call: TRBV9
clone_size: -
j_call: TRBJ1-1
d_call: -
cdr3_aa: CASSPRGWNTEAFF
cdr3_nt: TGTGCCAGCAGCCCCCGGGGGTGGAACACTGAAGCTTTCTTT

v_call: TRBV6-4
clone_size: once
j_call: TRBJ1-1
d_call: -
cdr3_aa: CASSVREGTEAFF
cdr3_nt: TGTGCCAGCAGTGTTAGGGAGGGCACTGAAGCTTTCTTT

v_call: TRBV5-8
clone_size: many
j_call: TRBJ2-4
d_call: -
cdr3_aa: CASSTSPRVPKNIQYF
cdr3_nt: TGTGCCAGCAGCACCTCCCCCAGGGTCCCCAAAAACATTCAGTACTTC

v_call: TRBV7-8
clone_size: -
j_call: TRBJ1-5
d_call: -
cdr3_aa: CASSAGHNQPQHF
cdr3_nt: TGTGCCAGCAGTGCCGGACACAATCAGCCCCAGCATTTT

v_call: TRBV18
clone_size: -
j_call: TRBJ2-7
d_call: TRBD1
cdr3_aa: CASSPETGGEQYF
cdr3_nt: TGTGCCAGCTCACCCGAAACAGGGGGTGAGCAGTACTTC

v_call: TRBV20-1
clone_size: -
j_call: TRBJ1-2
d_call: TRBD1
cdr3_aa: CSASTGDLNYGYTF
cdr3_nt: TGCAGTGCTAGTACAGGGGACCTTAACTATGGCTACACCTTC

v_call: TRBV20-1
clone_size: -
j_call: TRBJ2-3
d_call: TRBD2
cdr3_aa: CSASSLAGNTDTQYF
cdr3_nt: TGCAGTGCTAGTTCCCTAGCGGGTAACACAGATACGCAGTATTTT

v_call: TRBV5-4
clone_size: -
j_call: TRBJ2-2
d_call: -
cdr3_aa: CASSLAGRPNTGELFF
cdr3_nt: TGTGCCAGCAGCTTGGCCGGGAGACCTAACACCGGGGAGCTGTTTTTT

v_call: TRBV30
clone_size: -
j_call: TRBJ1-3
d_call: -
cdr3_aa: CAWSPWTFGNTIYF
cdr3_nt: TGTGCCTGGAGCCCATGGACTTTTGGAAACACCATATATTTT

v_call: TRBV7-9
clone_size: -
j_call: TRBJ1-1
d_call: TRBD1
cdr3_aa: CASSFFNRGSTEAFF
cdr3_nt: TGTGCCAGCAGCTTCTTCAACAGGGGGAGCACTGAAGCTTTCTTT

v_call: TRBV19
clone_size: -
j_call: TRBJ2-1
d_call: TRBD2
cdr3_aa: CASRTLTSGRDNEQFF
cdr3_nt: TGTGCCAGTAGGACACTAACTAGCGGGAGGGACAATGAGCAGTTCTTC

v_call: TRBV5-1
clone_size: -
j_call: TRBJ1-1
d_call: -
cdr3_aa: CASSLAVNTEAFF
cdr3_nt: TGCGCCAGCAGCTTGGCCGTCAACACTGAAGCTTTCTTT

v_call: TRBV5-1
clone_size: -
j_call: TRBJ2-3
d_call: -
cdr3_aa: CASSTGNTDTQYF
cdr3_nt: TGCGCCAGCAGCACCGGGAACACAGATACGCAGTATTTT

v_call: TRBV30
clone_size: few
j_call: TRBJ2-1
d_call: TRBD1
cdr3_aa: CAWSSGQGYNEQFF
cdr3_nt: TGTGCCTGGAGTTCGGGACAGGGCTACAATGAGCAGTTCTTC

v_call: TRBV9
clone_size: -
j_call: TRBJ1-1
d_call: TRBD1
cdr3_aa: CASSGQGARNTEAFF
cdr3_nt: TGTGCCAGCAGCGGACAGGGGGCTCGGAACACTGAAGCTTTCTTT

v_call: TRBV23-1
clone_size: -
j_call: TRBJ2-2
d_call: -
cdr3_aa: CASSQSGANTGELFF
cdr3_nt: TGCGCCAGCAGTCAATCGGGGGCAAACACCGGGGAGCTGTTTTTT

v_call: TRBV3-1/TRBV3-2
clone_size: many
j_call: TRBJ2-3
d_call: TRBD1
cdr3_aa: CASSVRTGRTDTQYF
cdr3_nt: TGTGCCAGCAGCGTCCGGACAGGCCGCACAGATACGCAGTATTTT

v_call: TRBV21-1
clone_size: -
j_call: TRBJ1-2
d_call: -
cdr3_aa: CANPESYTF
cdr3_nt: TGTGCCAATCCGGAGAGCTACACCTTC

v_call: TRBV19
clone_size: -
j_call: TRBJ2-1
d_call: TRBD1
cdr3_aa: CASSAQGPYNEQFF
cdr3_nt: TGTGCCAGTAGTGCACAGGGGCCGTACAATGAGCAGTTCTTC

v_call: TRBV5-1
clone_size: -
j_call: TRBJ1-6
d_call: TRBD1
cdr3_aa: CASRSTGVGSPLHF
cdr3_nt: TGCGCCAGCAGATCCACAGGGGTGGGGTCACCCCTCCACTTT